Sequencing of this T cell receptor (beta chain) was carried out in a study of molecular identifiers for immune sequencing clone quantification. Overall study: Four of five splits of RNA from approximately 20,000 or 98,000 naive CD8 cells were sequenced in replicates. Whole-study findings and limits: Single-cell amounts of spiked Jurkat TCR RNA were reportedly detectable among fewer than 1.3 million naive cells. Over 98% of effector molecules, yet under 1% of naive-cell molecules, were held by clones above 20 RNA copies.

Library preparation followed earlier protocols using designated TCR primers. Each CDR3 protein gets one entry after TCRdb re-called the PCR reads with MiXCR. This repertoire shows about half a million distinct CDR3 sequences, roughly 24% found once; its top ten account for around 0.8%. Germline V gives CDR1 MGHRA, CDR2 YSYEKL. The CDR3 sequence is 15 residues long. About this clonotype itself: Its antigen remains unknown. A much larger clonotype is one base distant, so this may be a read error.

The source material was naive CD8+ T cells from blood, with Jurkat cell RNA spiked in. Subset specified: FACS-sorted CD8+CD4-CCR7+CD45RA+ naive T cells. This chain connects TRBV4-1 to TRBJ2-3, with TRBD1 identical over 8 bases. The sequence was collected from a human donor in good health. Some libraries in this study had Jurkat cell RNA spiked in. For the CDR3, the DNA is TGCGCCAGCAGCCATTCCGGGACAGGTCAAGATATGCAGTATTTT. Residues: CASSHSGTGQDMQYF.